This note documents a single T cell receptor (beta chain) sequence. This entry belongs to a study of T cell changes during pregnancy in multiple sclerosis. Looked up from germline, CDR1 is SGHRS and CDR2 is YFSETQ. The CDR3 spans 15 residues. Trimming took 3 bases from V and 2 from J, leaving 15 bases between them. Data came from immunoSEQ multiplex PCR; TCRdb stores just in-frame clones and leaves some out. The sample holds roughly 40,000 clones, around four fifths seen once. The rearrangement links TRBV5-1 to TRBJ2-7; D is possibly TRBD2 (5 bases). The material sequenced was CD4+ T cells from peripheral blood mononuclear cells, taken before pregnancy. This TCR was recovered from a female donor with multiple sclerosis, enrolled in a pregnancy study. This chain's CDR3 is CASSSLPGETYEQYF. CDR3 DNA sequence: TGCGCCAGCAGCTCCCTTCCCGGGGAGACCTACGAGCAGTACTTC. Full variable domain (remainder filled in from reference TRBV5-1 and TRBJ2-7): KAGVTQTPRYLIKTRGQQVTLSCSPISGHRSVSWYQQTPGQGLQFLFEYFSETQRNKGNFPGRFSGRQFSNSRSEMNVSTLELGDSALYLCASSSLPGETYEQYFGPGTRLTVT.